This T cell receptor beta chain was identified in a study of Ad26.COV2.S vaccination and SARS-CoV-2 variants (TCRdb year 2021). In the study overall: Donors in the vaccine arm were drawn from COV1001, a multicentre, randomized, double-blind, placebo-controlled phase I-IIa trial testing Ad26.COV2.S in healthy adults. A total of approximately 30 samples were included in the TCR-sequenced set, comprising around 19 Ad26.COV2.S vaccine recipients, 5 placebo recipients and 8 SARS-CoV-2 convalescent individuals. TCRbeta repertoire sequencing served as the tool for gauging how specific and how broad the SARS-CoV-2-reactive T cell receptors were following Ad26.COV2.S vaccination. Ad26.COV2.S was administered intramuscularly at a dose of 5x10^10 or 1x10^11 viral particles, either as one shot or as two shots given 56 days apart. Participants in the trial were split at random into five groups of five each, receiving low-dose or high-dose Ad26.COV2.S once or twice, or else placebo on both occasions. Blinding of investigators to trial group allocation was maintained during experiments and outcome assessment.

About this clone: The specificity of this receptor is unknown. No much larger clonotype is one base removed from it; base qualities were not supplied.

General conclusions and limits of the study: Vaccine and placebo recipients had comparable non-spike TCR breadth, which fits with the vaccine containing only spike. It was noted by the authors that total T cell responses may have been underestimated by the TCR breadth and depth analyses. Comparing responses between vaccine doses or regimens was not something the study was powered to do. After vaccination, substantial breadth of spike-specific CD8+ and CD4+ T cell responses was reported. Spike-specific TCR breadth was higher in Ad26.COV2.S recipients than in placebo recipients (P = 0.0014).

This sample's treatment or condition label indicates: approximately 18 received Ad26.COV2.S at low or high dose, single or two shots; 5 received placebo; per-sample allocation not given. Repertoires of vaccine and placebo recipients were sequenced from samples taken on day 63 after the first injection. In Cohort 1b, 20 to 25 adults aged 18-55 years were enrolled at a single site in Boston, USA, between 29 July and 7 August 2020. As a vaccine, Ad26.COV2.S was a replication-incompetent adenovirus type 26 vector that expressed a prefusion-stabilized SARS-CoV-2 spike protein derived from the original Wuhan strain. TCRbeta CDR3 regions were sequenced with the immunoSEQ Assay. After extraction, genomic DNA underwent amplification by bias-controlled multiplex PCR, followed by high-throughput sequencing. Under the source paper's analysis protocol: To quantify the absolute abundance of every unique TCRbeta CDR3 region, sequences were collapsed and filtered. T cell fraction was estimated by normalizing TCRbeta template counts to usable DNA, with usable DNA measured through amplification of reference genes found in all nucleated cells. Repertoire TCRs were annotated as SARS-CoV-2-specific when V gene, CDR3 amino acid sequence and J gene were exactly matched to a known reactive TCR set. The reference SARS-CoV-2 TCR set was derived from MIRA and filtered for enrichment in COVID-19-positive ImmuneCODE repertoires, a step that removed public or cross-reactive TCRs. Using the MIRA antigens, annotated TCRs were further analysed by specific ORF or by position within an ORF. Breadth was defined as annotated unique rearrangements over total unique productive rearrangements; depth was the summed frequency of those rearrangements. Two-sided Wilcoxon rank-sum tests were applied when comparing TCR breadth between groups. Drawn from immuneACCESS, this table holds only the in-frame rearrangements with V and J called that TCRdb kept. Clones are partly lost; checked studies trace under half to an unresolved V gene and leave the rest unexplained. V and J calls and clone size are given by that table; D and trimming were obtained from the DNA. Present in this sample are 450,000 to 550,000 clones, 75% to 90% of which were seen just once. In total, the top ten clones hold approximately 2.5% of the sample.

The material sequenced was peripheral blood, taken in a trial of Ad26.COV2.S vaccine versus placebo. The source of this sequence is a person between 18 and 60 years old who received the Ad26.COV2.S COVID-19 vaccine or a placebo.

The DNA reads as follows: TGTGCCAGCAGCTCCCCCGGGGACACCATATATTTT. This yields the protein CASSSPGDTIYF. The chain employs TRBV5-8 and TRBJ1-3; the D gene remains uncertain. Measured from the cysteine to the phenylalanine, the CDR3 is 12 residues long. Only the CDR3 region is kept as DNA, spanning 36 bases read in frame from base 1. The germline V gene sets CDR1 to SGHTS and CDR2 to YDEGEE. V drops 3 bases and J drops 8 bases, leaving 9 bases in between.